Here is one TCR beta chain with its context. Its antigen is currently not known. No quality values exist for individual bases; no much larger clone is one base distant. As encoded in the germline V gene, CDR1 is MNHNS while CDR2 is SASEGT. Here V drops 0 bases and J drops 4 bases, and the junction holds 5 bases not matched to any gene. Including the terminal cysteine and phenylalanine, the CDR3 comprises 15 residues. Just CDR3 DNA is preserved here, 45 bases in frame from base 1. This sample is drawn from a study of blood T cell repertoires in COVID-19 (TCRdb year 2020). Notes on the research overall: Samples covering the acute and convalescent phases of COVID-19 were provided by collaborators in the United States, Italy and Spain. A de-identified subject ID, COVID-19 status, age in years and sex were almost always included in the sample metadata. The repertoires were released in a freely available public database meant as a resource for research on the immune response to SARS-CoV-2. The dataset comprised deeply sampled blood TCRbeta repertoires from subjects exposed to, actively infected with, or recovered from COVID-19. The prospective study material was composed of cDNA or gDNA derived from T cells, B-cell-depleted T cells, or PBMCs. Samples came from the ongoing ImmuneRACE study (first 160 participants) plus 1,254 subjects from 6 global collaborators. HLA class I and class II types, where available, came from metadata supplied by the sample provider rather than from assay-based typing. On the study overall, not on this receptor specifically: The quantity of clinical and demographic metadata differed by source and by participant and was supplied without curation.

One collaborating source in Seattle enrolled patients during active infection and followed them longitudinally through the course of disease. Each collaborating institution followed its own protocols to collect whole blood in K2EDTA tubes. For TCRbeta analysis, collaborators shipped samples as frozen whole blood, isolated PBMCs, or DNA extracted from either of those sample types. The immunoSEQ Assay, a bias-controlled multiplex PCR, was used to amplify TCRbeta CDR3 regions from genomic DNA. The original pipeline was this. The number of nucleated cells in each sample was estimated from the amplification of reference gene primers within the assay. To quantify the absolute abundance of each unique TCRbeta CDR3 rearrangement, sequence reads were collapsed and filtered. For each sample, productive Simpson clonality was calculated by taking the square root of Simpson's diversity index across productive rearrangements. Held by TCRdb, this immuneACCESS table contains in-frame sequences only and omits some clones. Under half of the omission traces to an unresolved V gene where checked; the cause of the rest is unknown. V and J calls and clone size are those listed in that table; D and trimming were worked out from the DNA. Within this sample are 350,000 to 500,000 clones, with around 90% of them counted one time only. Of the sample, roughly 0.84% falls within the top ten clones.

The receptor was isolated from a man aged 18-30 years with COVID-19, enrolled during active disease. The material sequenced was peripheral blood. The receptor chain draws on TRBV6-1 and TRBJ1-2; 7 bases in the middle match TRBD1. CDR3 sequence: CASSEALTGTYGYTF. Read as DNA, the sequence is TGTGCCAGCAGTGAAGCCCTGACAGGGACCTATGGCTACACCTTC.